These 14 T cell receptor beta chains share one sample of origin, sequenced in a study of shared clonotypes between healthy human individuals. Clones were read by immunoSEQ multiplex PCR, and TCRdb kept only the in-frame ones, dropping some. The sample records approximately 350,000 clones, about 74% being singletons. Sequenced sample: memory CD4+ T cells sorted from blood. Indicated subset: CD45RA-negative fraction. Every receptor here comes from a man aged 25 to 40 in good health.

This clone has more than one count but fewer than ten. The chain links TRBV5-5 to TRBJ2-2, with no clear D. The CDR3 has 15 amino acids. V lost 0 bases, J lost 1 base, and 7 bases lay in between. Germline V CDR1 and CDR2: SGHKS, YYEKEE (reference sequence). Written as DNA, the CDR3 is TGTGCCAGCAGCTTGGACAGTCTGAACACCGGGGAGCTGTTTTTT. Translated: CASSLDSLNTGELFF.

This chain uses TRBV6-1 with TRBJ1-2; D unresolved. V gave up 6 bases and J gave up 3 bases, with 11 bases separating them. CDR1 and CDR2 from the germline V gene are MNHNS and SASEGT. The length of the CDR3 is 13 residues. The CDR3 region has the DNA TGTGCCAGCAGCCTGACCGAAGACTATGGCTACACCTTC. Translated: CASSLTEDYGYTF.

This sequence joins TRBV4-3 and TRBJ2-5; 8 nucleotides line up with TRBD2. Germline CDR1 reads LGHNA; CDR2 reads YSLEER. The CDR3 contains 17 residues. Trimming removed 2 bases from V and 2 bases from J; junction bases left unmatched: 10. CDR3 sequence reads: CASSQHPTAGAQETQYF. CDR3 in DNA: TGCGCCAGCAGCCAACACCCCACAGCGGGAGCACAAGAGACCCAGTACTTC.

This clone came up once. The J gene is TRBJ2-7, the V gene TRBV7-2; D possibly corresponds to TRBD2 (5 bases). V dropped 2 bases and J dropped 2 bases, with 13 bases sitting between them. The V gene's germline CDR1 is SGHTA and CDR2 FQGNSA. There are 15 residues in the CDR3. CDR3 loop: CASSLFGRGTYEQYF. For the CDR3, the DNA is TGTGCCAGCAGCTTATTCGGACGGGGAACCTACGAGCAGTACTTC.

The chain combines TRBV10-3 with TRBJ2-3; D is unclear. Germline values: CDR1 ENHRY, CDR2 SYGVKD. Trimming took off 6 bases at V and 2 bases at J, with 9 bases between the two ends. There are 13 residues in the CDR3. CDR3 sequence: CAISIQVTDTQYF. The DNA of the CDR3 is TGTGCCATCAGCATCCAGGTCACAGATACGCAGTATTTT.

In this sample, this clone turned up once. The chain uses TRBV5-5 and TRBJ1-1; the D gene is possibly TRBD1 (6 bases). The germline CDR1 and CDR2 sequences are SGHKS and YYEKEE (reference sequence). The V end lost 4 bases, the J end lost 7 bases, and 20 bases lay between the germline ends. The CDR3 runs 15 residues. The CDR3 spells CASSRPMGGQGEAFF. DNA of the CDR3: TGTGCCAGCAGCCGTCCTATGGGGGGGCAAGGTGAAGCTTTCTTT.

The J gene is TRBJ2-1, the V gene TRBV7-2; 7 nucleotides line up with TRBD1. The J segment lost 9 bases and the V segment lost 3 bases, leaving 8 bases of the junction unmatched. The V gene's germline CDR1 is SGHTA and CDR2 FQGNSA. The CDR3 has 14 residues. CDR3 protein: CASSFQTGDSEQFF. CDR3 in DNA: TGTGCCAGCAGCTTTCAAACAGGGGATAGTGAGCAGTTCTTC.

The chain carries TRBV20-1 and TRBJ2-1; D not resolved. CDR1 is DFQATT, CDR2 SNEGSKA, per germline (reference sequence). This CDR3 has 11 residues. Trimming cost V 5 bases and J 8 bases, with 10 bases left between them. DNA of the CDR3: TGCAGTGCTCTACAGAGGTATGAGCAGTTCTTC. This sequence encodes CSALQRYEQFF.

This clone occurred many times. The gene calls are TRBV15 and TRBJ1-3; TRBD1 is a possible D gene (5 bases). CDR1 and CDR2 (germline): LNHNV, YYDKDF (reference sequence). There are 14 residues in the CDR3. Trimming took 3 bases from V and 2 from J, leaving 8 bases between them. CDR3 residues: CATSRRQTGNTIYF. The CDR3 coding sequence is TGTGCCACCAGCAGGAGACAGACTGGAAACACCATATATTTT.

The CDR3 spells CASSALGTNSYNEQFF. Written as DNA, the CDR3 is TGTGCCAGCAGCGCCCTAGGGACAAATTCCTACAATGAGCAGTTCTTC. The chain links TRBV5-6 to TRBJ2-1, with D perhaps TRBD1 (6 bases). The V and J ends lost 4 bases and 1 base respectively, with 15 bases between them. Germline V gene sequence: CDR1 SGHDT, CDR2 YYEEEE. The CDR3 is 16 amino acids.

The chain combines TRBV25-1 with TRBJ2-2; 12 positions match TRBD2. The V segment lost 3 bases and the J segment 5 bases; nucleotides outside the gene matches: 7. Germline CDR1 reads MGHDK; CDR2 reads SYGVNS. This CDR3 has 17 amino acids. The CDR3 reads CASSESRLAGVTGELFF. Here the CDR3 DNA reads TGTGCCAGCAGTGAGTCTCGACTAGCGGGAGTAACCGGGGAGCTGTTTTTT.

V is TRBV7-6 and J is TRBJ2-5; D possibly corresponds to TRBD2 (6 bases). There are 15 residues in the CDR3. The ends were cut back, 5 bases at V and 4 bases at J, with 17 bases in the middle. Germline V lookup: CDR1 SGHVS, CDR2 FNYEAQ. CDR3 nucleotide sequence: TGTGCCAGCAGCCCGACGCTAGCGCGAGTAGAGACCCAGTACTTC. Translation: CASSPTLARVETQYF.

The gene calls are TRBV5-4 and TRBJ2-7, with D possibly being TRBD2 (5 bases). The V gene's germline CDR1 is SGHNT and CDR2 YYREEE (reference sequence). The CDR3 sequence is 12 residues long. With 3 bases removed from V and 5 bases from J, the gap between germline ends came to 9 bases. CDR3 bases: TGTGCCAGCAGCTCGCAGACTAACGAGCAGTACTTC. As protein: CASSSQTNEQYF.

V is TRBV5-1 and J is TRBJ2-3, with 8 bases aligning to TRBD1. V lost 4 bases, J lost 5 bases, and 6 bases stayed unmatched. This CDR3 comprises 14 residues. Germline V gene sequence: CDR1 SGHRS, CDR2 YFSETQ. The CDR3 nucleotides read TGCGCCAGCAGCCCCGGACAGGGCCAAGATACGCAGTATTTT. It yields the protein CASSPGQGQDTQYF.